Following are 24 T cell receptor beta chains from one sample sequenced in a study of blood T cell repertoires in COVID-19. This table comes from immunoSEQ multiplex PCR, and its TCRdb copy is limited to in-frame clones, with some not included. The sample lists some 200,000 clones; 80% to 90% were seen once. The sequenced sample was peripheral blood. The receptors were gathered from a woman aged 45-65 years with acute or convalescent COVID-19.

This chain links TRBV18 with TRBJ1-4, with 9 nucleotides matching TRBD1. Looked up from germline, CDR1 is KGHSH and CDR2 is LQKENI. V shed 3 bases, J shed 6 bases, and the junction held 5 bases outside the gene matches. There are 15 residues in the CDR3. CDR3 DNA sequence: TGTGCCAGCTCACCCATGGGACAGGGTGATGAAAAACTGTTTTTT. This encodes CASSPMGQGDEKLFF.

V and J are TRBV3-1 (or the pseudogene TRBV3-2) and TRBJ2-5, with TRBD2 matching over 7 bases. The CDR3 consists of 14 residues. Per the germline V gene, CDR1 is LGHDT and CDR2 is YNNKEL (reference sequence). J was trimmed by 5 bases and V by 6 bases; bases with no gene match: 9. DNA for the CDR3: TGTGCCAGCAGAGAAGAGCGGGAAGAGGAGACCCAGTACTTC. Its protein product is CASREEREEETQYF.

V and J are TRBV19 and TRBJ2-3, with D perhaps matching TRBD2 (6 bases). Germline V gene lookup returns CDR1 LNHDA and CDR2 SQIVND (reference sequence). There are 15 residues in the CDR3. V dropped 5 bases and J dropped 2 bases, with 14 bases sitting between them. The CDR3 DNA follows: TGTGCCAGTAGTGCCCAGCGGGTAGACACAGATACGCAGTATTTT. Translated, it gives CASSAQRVDTDTQYF.

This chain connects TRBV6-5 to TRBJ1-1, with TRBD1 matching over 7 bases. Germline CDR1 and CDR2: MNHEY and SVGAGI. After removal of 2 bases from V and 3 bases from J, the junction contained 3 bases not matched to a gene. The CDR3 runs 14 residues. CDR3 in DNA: TGTGCCAGCAGTTACAGGGGGCACGACACTGAAGCTTTCTTT. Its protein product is CASSYRGHDTEAFF.

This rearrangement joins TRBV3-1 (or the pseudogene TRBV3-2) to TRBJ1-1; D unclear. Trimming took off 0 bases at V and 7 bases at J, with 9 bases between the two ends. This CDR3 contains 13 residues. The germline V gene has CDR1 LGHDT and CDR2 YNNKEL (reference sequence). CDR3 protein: CASSQDHGNEAFF. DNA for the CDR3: TGTGCCAGCAGCCAAGATCACGGGAATGAAGCTTTCTTT.

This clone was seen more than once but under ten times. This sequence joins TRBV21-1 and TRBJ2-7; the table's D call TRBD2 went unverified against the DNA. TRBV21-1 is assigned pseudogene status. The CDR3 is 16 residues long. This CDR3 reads CASSLHVRPEGYEQYF. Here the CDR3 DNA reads TGTGCCAGCAGCCTCCACGTGCGCCCGGAGGGCTACGAGCAGTACTTC.

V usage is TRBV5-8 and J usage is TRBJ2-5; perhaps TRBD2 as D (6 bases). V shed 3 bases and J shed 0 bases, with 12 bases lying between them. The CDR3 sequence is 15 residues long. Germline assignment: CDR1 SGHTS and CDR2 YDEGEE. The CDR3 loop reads CASSSRGKYQETQYF. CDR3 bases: TGTGCCAGCAGCTCCCGGGGGAAGTACCAAGAGACCCAGTACTTC.

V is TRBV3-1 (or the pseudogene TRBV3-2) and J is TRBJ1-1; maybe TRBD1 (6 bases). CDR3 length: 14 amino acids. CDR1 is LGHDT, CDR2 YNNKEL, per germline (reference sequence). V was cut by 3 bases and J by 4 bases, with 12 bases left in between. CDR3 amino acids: CASSHQGRGTEAFF. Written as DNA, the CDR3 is TGTGCCAGCAGCCACCAGGGGCGAGGCACTGAAGCTTTCTTT.

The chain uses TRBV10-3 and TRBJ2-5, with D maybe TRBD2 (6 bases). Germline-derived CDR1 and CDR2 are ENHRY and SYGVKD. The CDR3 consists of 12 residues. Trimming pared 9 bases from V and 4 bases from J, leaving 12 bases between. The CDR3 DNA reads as TGTGCCATGAGCGTGCGGGGAGAGACCCAGTACTTC. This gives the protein CAMSVRGETQYF.

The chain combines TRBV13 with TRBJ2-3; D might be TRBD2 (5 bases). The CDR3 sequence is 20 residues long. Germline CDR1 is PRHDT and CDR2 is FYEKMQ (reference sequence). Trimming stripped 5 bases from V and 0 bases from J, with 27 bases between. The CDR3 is CASSSLKTPFTGGSTDTQYF. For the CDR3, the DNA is TGTGCCAGCAGCAGTCTTAAAACCCCTTTTACGGGCGGGAGCACAGATACGCAGTATTTT. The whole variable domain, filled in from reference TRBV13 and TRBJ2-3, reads AAGVIQSPRHLIKEKRETATLKCYPIPRHDTVYWYQQGPGQDPQFLISFYEKMQSDKGSIPDRFSAQQFSDYHSELNMSSLELGDSALYFCASSSLKTPFTGGSTDTQYFGPGTRLTVL.

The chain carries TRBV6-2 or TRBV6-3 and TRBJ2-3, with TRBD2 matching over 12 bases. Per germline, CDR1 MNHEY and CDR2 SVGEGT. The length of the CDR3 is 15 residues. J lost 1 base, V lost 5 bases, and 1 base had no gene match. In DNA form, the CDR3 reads TGTGCCAGCAGTCGGACTAGCGGGGGCACAGATACGCAGTATTTT. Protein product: CASSRTSGGTDTQYF.

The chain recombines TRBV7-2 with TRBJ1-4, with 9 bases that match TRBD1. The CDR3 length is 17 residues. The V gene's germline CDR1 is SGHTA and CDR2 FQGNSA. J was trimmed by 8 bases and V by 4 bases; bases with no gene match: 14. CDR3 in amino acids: CASSSGQGGGSGEKLFF. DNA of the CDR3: TGTGCCAGCAGCTCGGGACAGGGAGGAGGGTCAGGAGAAAAACTGTTTTTT.

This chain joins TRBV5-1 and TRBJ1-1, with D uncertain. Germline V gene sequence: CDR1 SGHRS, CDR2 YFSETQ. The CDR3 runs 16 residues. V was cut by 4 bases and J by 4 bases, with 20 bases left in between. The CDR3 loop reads CASSQMGLREVTEAFF. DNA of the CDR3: TGCGCCAGCAGCCAAATGGGCCTAAGGGAGGTCACTGAAGCTTTCTTT.

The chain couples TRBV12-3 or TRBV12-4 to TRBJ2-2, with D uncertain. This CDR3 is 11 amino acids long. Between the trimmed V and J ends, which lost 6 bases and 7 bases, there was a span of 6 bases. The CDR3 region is CASSPVGELFF. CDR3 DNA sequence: TGTGCCAGCAGCCCGGTCGGGGAGCTGTTTTTT.

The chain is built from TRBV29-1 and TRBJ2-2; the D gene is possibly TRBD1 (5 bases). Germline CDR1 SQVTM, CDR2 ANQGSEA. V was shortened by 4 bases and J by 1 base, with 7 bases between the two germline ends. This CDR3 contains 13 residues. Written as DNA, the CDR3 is TGCAGCGTTGCCAGGGAGAACACCGGGGAGCTGTTTTTT. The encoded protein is CSVARENTGELFF.

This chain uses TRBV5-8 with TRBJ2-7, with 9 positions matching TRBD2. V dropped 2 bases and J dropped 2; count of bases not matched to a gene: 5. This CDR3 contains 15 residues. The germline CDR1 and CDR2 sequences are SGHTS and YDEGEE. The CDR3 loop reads CASSFETSGTYEQYF. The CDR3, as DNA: TGTGCCAGCAGCTTTGAGACTAGCGGTACCTACGAGCAGTACTTC.

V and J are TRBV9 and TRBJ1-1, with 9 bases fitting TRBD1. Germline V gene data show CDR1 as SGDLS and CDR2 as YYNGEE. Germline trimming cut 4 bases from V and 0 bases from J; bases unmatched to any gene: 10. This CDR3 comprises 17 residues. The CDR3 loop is CASSPGQGRLMNTEAFF. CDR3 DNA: TGTGCCAGCAGCCCCGGACAGGGGCGACTTATGAACACTGAAGCTTTCTTT. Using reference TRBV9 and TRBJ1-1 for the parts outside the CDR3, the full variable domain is DSGVTQTPKHLITATGQRVTLRCSPRSGDLSVYWYQQSLDQGLQFLIQYYNGEERAKGNILERFSAQQFPDLHSELNLSSLELGDSALYFCASSPGQGRLMNTEAFFGQGTRLTVV.

The CDR3, as DNA: TGTGCCAGCAGCCAGGGTTCGAGGGTTTCACCCCTCCACTTT. Translation gives CASSQGSRVSPLHF. This chain connects TRBV3-1 (or the pseudogene TRBV3-2) to TRBJ1-6; no definite D call. V was clipped by 3 bases and J by 9 bases, with 12 bases between them. The germline V gene encodes CDR1 LGHDT and CDR2 YNNKEL (reference sequence). The CDR3 spans 14 residues.

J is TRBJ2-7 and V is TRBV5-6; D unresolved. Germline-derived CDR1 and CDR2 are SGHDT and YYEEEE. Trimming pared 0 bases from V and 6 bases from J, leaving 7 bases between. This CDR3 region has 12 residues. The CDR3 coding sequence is TGTGCCAGCAGCTTGGTTCCAGGCGAGCAGTACTTC. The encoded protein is CASSLVPGEQYF. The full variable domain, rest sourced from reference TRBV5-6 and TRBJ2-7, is DAGVTQSPTHLIKTRGQQVTLRCSPKSGHDTVSWYQQALGQGPQFIFQYYEEEERQRGNFPDRFSGHQFPNYSSELNVNALLLGDSALYLCASSLVPGEQYFGPGTRLTVT.

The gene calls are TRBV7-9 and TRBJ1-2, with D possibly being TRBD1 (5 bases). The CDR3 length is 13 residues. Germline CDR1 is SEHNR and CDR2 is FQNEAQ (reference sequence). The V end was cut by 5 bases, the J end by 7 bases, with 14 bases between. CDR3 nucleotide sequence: TGTGCCAGCAGCGTCAGGGATTCGGGTGGCTACACCTTC. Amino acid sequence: CASSVRDSGGYTF.

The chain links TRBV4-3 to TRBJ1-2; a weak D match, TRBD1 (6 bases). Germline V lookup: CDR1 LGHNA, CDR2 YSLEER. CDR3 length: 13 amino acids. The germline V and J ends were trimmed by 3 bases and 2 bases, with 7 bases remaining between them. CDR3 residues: CASSQGANYGYTF. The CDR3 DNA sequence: TGCGCCAGCAGCCAGGGGGCCAACTATGGCTACACCTTC.

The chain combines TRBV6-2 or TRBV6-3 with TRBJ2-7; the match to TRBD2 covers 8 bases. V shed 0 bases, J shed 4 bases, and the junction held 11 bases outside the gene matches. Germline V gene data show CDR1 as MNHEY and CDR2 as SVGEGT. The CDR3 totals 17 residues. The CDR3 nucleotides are TGTGCCAGCAGTTACTCGCCCTGGACTAGCTTGAGTTACGAGCAGTACTTC. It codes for CASSYSPWTSLSYEQYF.

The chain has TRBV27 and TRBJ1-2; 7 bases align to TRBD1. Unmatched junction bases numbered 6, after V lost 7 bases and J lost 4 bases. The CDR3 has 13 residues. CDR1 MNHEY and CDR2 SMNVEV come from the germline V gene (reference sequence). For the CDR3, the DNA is TGTGCCAGCACCTCCGACAGGGCCTATGGCTACACCTTC. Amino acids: CASTSDRAYGYTF.

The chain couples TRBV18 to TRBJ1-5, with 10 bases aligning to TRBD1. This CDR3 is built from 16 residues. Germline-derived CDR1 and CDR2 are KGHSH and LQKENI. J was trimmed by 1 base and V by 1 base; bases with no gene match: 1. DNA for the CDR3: TGTGCCAGCTCACCACGGACAGGGGGAAGCAATCAGCCCCAGCATTTT. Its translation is CASSPRTGGSNQPQHF.